The 27 T cell receptor beta chains below come from one sample, sequenced in a study of blood T cell repertoires in COVID-19. The method was immunoSEQ multiplex PCR; TCRdb's version includes in-frame clones alone and lacks a portion of them. This sample carries about 200,000 clones, 65% to 85% of them seen once, and the ten largest clones take 6.5% to 9.5%. Source material: PBMCs or T cells enriched from blood (not recorded which). These receptors originate from a middle-aged man who had recovered from COVID-19.

This chain joins TRBV11-3 and TRBJ2-7; D not certain. The V gene's germline CDR1 is SGHNT and CDR2 YENEEA. CDR3 length: 14 residues. V lost 1 base to trimming and J lost 6 bases, with 13 bases between them. CDR3 coding DNA: TGTGCCAGCAGCTTAGCCAGGAATCATGGCGAGCAGTACTTC. It translates to CASSLARNHGEQYF. The full variable domain, in which reference TRBV11-3 and TRBJ2-7 provide the parts outside the CDR3, is EAGVVQSPRYKIIEKKQPVAFWCNPISGHNTLYWYLQNLGQGPELLIRYENEEAVDDSQLPKDRFSAERLKGVDSTLKIQPAELGDSAVYLCASSLARNHGEQYFGPGTRLTVT.

DNA of the CDR3: TGCGCCAGCAGCCCCCGGACAGGGCAGCCTACTGGAAACACCATATATTTT. Translating it yields CASSPRTGQPTGNTIYF. The chain combines TRBV5-1 with TRBJ1-3, with 8 bases that match TRBD1. Germline CDR1 and CDR2: SGHRS and YFSETQ. The trim removed 4 bases at V and 2 bases at J, leaving 11 bases unmatched. This CDR3 is built from 17 residues.

V usage is TRBV5-1 and J usage is TRBJ2-7, with a possible D match to TRBD1 (5 bases). V lost 0 bases and J lost 0, with 19 bases in between. CDR1 is SGHRS, CDR2 YFSETQ, per germline. CDR3 length: 18 amino acids. The CDR3 region is CASSLARRSAGISYEQYF. DNA for the CDR3: TGCGCCAGCAGCTTGGCCCGGCGTTCGGCAGGGATCTCCTACGAGCAGTACTTC.

The V and J genes are TRBV6-4 and TRBJ2-1, with TRBD1 matching over 7 bases. The CDR3 contains 16 residues. Per the germline V gene, CDR1 is MRHNA and CDR2 is SNTAGT. V was clipped by 2 bases and J by 9 bases; unmatched bases: 13. The CDR3 reads CASSDSTGVVSAEQFF. The CDR3 coding sequence is TGTGCCAGCAGTGACAGTACAGGGGTGGTTAGCGCTGAGCAGTTCTTC.

V gene TRBV15 combines with J gene TRBJ1-1, with TRBD1 identical over 12 bases. Trimming at V came to 4 bases and at J to 3 bases, leaving 3 bases not matched to a gene. Germline-derived CDR1 and CDR2 are LNHNV and YYDKDF (reference sequence). This CDR3 contains 15 residues. This CDR3 reads CATSKGDRGHTEAFF. CDR3 nucleotide sequence: TGTGCCACCAGCAAGGGGGACAGGGGGCACACTGAAGCTTTCTTT.

This chain joins TRBV5-1 and TRBJ1-5; D gene uncertain. This CDR3 is 13 amino acids long. CDR1 SGHRS and CDR2 YFSETQ come from the germline V gene. The V and J ends lost 0 bases and 5 bases respectively, with 6 bases between them. CDR3 in DNA: TGCGCCAGCAGCTTGGAGAGGGATCAGCCCCAGCATTTT. Its translation is CASSLERDQPQHF.

V gene TRBV5-4 combines with J gene TRBJ1-4; TRBD1 is a possible D gene (6 bases). CDR3 size: 15 residues. Germline lookup yields CDR1 SGHNT and CDR2 YYREEE (reference sequence). The V end lost 5 bases, the J end lost 4 bases, and 15 bases lay between the germline ends. The CDR3 sequence: CASSDGRGNNEKLFF. CDR3 DNA: TGTGCCAGCAGTGACGGCAGGGGTAATAATGAAAAACTGTTTTTT.

The CDR3 DNA reads TGCGCCAGCAGCTTGGAAGCAAACTATGGCTACACCTTC. Translation gives CASSLEANYGYTF. This chain uses TRBV5-1 with TRBJ1-2; D is unresolved. CDR3 length equals 13 residues. CDR1 is SGHRS, CDR2 YFSETQ, per germline. The V and J ends lost 0 bases and 2 bases respectively, with 5 bases between them.

In regard to this clone: This sample includes further DNA sequences coding for the same CDR3. V gene TRBV5-1 combines with J gene TRBJ1-1; a weak D match, TRBD1 (6 bases). Between the trimmed V and J ends, which lost 2 bases and 0 bases, there was a span of 11 bases. CDR1 is SGHRS, CDR2 YFSETQ, per germline. CDR3 length: 15 residues. CDR3 in DNA: TGCGCCAGCAGCTTATCGACAGGAGTGAACACTGAAGCTTTCTTT. Translation: CASSLSTGVNTEAFF.

This clone was detected a few times. V usage is TRBV5-6 and J usage is TRBJ1-6; D is possibly TRBD1 (6 bases). CDR1 SGHDT and CDR2 YYEEEE come from the germline V gene. CDR3 length: 15 residues. The V and J ends lost 6 bases and 14 bases respectively, with 24 bases between them. CDR3 amino acids: CASNLGGERASTLHF. For the CDR3, the DNA is TGTGCCAGCAACCTAGGGGGGGAACGCGCCTCGACCCTCCACTTT.

The chain recombines TRBV28 with TRBJ2-3; 10 bases agree with TRBD2. CDR3 length: 17 amino acids. With 6 bases clipped from V and 2 bases from J, the junction kept 11 bases outside the gene matches. Germline V gives CDR1 MDHEN, CDR2 SYDVKM. The CDR3 region has the DNA TGTGCCAGCAGCCTAAACCCCAGCGGGGGGGTCACAGATACGCAGTATTTT. This sequence encodes CASSLNPSGGVTDTQYF.

The chain recombines TRBV19 with TRBJ1-5, with a possible D match to TRBD1 (5 bases). Germline V gene lookup returns CDR1 LNHDA and CDR2 SQIVND (reference sequence). This CDR3 comprises 17 residues. V was clipped by 4 bases and J by 2 bases, with 18 bases between them. Written as DNA, the CDR3 is TGTGCCAGTAGTACCCCGATAGGGGCACGTGGCAATCAGCCCCAGCATTTT. Amino acids: CASSTPIGARGNQPQHF. Variable domain in full (rest from reference TRBV19 and TRBJ1-5): DGGITQSPKYLFRKEGQNVTLSCEQNLNHDAMYWYRQDPGQGLRLIYYSQIVNDFQKGDIAEGYSVSREKKESFPLTVTSAQKNPTAFYLCASSTPIGARGNQPQHFGDGTRLSIL.

The rearrangement uses TRBV4-3 and TRBJ1-5; weak D call: TRBD1 (6 bases). Per the germline V gene, CDR1 is LGHNA and CDR2 is YSLEER. The V and J ends lost 0 bases and 6 bases respectively, with 12 bases between them. This CDR3 has 15 amino acids. CDR3 in DNA: TGCGCCAGCAGCCAAGATCGGCAGGGGAGTCAGCCCCAGCATTTT. Its translation: CASSQDRQGSQPQHF.

The chain combines TRBV6-5 with TRBJ2-7; no reliable D call. The CDR3 runs 15 residues. The germline V gene has CDR1 MNHEY and CDR2 SVGAGI. V was clipped by 7 bases and J by 7 bases, with 23 bases between them. The CDR3 DNA reads TGTGCCAGCACCATACAGCAGATCCGCGTTGGGGAGCAGTACTTC. This gives the protein CASTIQQIRVGEQYF.

V is TRBV5-3 and J is TRBJ2-5; 9 bases are shared with TRBD2. TRBV5-3 is an open reading frame, and its role is uncertain. J gave up 0 bases and V 4 bases, and 16 bases lay outside the gene matches. This CDR3 has 19 amino acids. CDR3 sequence: CARSPWPSGVNKYQETQYF. The DNA of the CDR3 is TGTGCCAGAAGCCCTTGGCCTAGCGGGGTTAACAAGTACCAAGAGACCCAGTACTTC.

The chain combines TRBV29-1 with TRBJ1-5, with 10 bases aligning to TRBD1. Unmatched junction bases numbered 5, after V lost 6 bases and J lost 6 bases. The germline V gene has CDR1 SQVTM and CDR2 ANQGSEA. This CDR3 has 13 amino acids. The CDR3 reads CSVGQGVGQPQHF. CDR3 bases: TGCAGCGTAGGACAGGGGGTCGGTCAGCCCCAGCATTTT.

The rearrangement joins TRBV11-2 to TRBJ2-5, with TRBD2 matching over 11 bases. CDR1 and CDR2 from the germline V gene are SGHAT and FQNNGV. V gave up 5 bases and J gave up 5 bases; unmatched junction bases: 4. There are 14 residues in the CDR3. The CDR3 DNA sequence: TGTGCCAGCAGCATACTAGCGGGGGCCGAGACCCAGTACTTC. Protein: CASSILAGAETQYF.

The genes are TRBV5-1 and TRBJ1-1; a weak D match, TRBD1 (6 bases). The CDR3 runs 15 residues. Germline CDR1 is SGHRS and CDR2 is YFSETQ. With 2 bases removed from V and 0 bases from J, the gap between germline ends came to 11 bases. CDR3: CASSLEQGLNTEAFF. The CDR3, as DNA: TGCGCCAGCAGCTTAGAACAGGGCCTGAACACTGAAGCTTTCTTT.

The V and J genes are TRBV4-1 and TRBJ1-1; no firm D call. CDR3 length equals 13 residues. CDR1 and CDR2 from the germline V gene are MGHRA and YSYEKL. V lost 2 bases and J lost 4, with 8 bases in between. Written as DNA, the CDR3 is TGCGCCAGCAGCCAACAGGTTGGCACTGAAGCTTTCTTT. Its translation: CASSQQVGTEAFF.

This rearrangement joins TRBV28 to TRBJ1-4; 10 bases match TRBD1. The CDR3 extends over 14 amino acids. V lost 3 bases, J lost 7 bases, and 2 bases stayed unmatched. The germline V gene has CDR1 MDHEN and CDR2 SYDVKM. CDR3 region: CASSFGTGVEKLFF. CDR3 DNA sequence: TGTGCCAGCAGTTTCGGGACAGGGGTTGAAAAACTGTTTTTT.

This clone was counted a single time. The gene calls are TRBV5-1 and TRBJ2-3; 8 positions agree with TRBD2. The J segment lost 0 bases and the V segment lost 5 bases, leaving 11 bases of the junction unmatched. Germline assignment: CDR1 SGHRS and CDR2 YFSETQ. The CDR3 is 17 residues long. The CDR3 DNA follows: TGCGCCAGCAGAAGGCGGGGGGTAACTACTAGCACAGATACGCAGTATTTT. Protein: CASRRRGVTTSTDTQYF. The entire variable domain, with the rest obtained from reference TRBV5-1 and TRBJ2-3, is as follows: KAGVTQTPRYLIKTRGQQVTLSCSPISGHRSVSWYQQTPGQGLQFLFEYFSETQRNKGNFPGRFSGRQFSNSRSEMNVSTLELGDSALYLCASRRRGVTTSTDTQYFGPGTRLTVL.

The CDR3 sequence is CASSGPGNLNEKLFF. CDR3 nucleotides: TGTGCCAGCAGTGGACCAGGGAACCTCAATGAAAAACTGTTTTTT. This sequence joins TRBV28 and TRBJ1-4; D may be TRBD1 (5 bases). CDR1 is MDHEN, CDR2 SYDVKM, per germline. The CDR3 length is 15 residues. V lost 5 bases and J lost 5, with 15 bases in between.

J is TRBJ2-1 and V is TRBV2; 11 bases are a match to TRBD2. Trimming cost V 6 bases and J 5 bases; bases outside gene matches: 3. The CDR3 has 14 amino acids. Germline V CDR1 and CDR2: SNHLY, FYNNEI. CDR3 protein: CASSTLAGDNEQFF. Written as DNA, the CDR3 is TGTGCCAGCAGCACACTAGCGGGAGACAATGAGCAGTTCTTC.

The V and J genes are TRBV7-2 and TRBJ2-1, with D maybe TRBD2 (5 bases). Germline V gene data show CDR1 as SGHTA and CDR2 as FQGNSA. V lost 1 base, J lost 9 bases, and 10 bases lay in between. This CDR3 has 13 amino acids. The DNA of the CDR3 is TGTGCCAGCAGCTTAGGTCAAGAGGGTGAGCAGTTCTTC. Its translation is CASSLGQEGEQFF.

The chain uses TRBV6-5 and TRBJ2-5; D is perhaps TRBD1 (5 bases). There are 12 residues in the CDR3. From germline, CDR1 is MNHEY and CDR2 SVGAGI. Trimming stripped 7 bases from V and 3 bases from J, with 9 bases between. CDR3 nucleotides: TGTGCCAGCAAGTCGACAGAAGAGACCCAGTACTTC. Amino acids: CASKSTEETQYF.

The rearrangement joins TRBV4-2 to TRBJ1-6, with TRBD1 as a possible D gene (5 bases). Per the germline V gene, CDR1 is LGHNA and CDR2 is YNFKEQ. This CDR3 is built from 17 residues. The V and J ends lost 0 bases and 9 bases respectively, with 18 bases between them. The CDR3 reads CASSQEGPGRVGSPLHF. The CDR3 coding sequence is TGTGCCAGCAGCCAAGAAGGGCCAGGCAGGGTAGGTTCACCCCTCCACTTT.

The genes are TRBV2 and TRBJ1-2; 10 positions agree with TRBD1. Unmatched junction bases numbered 10, after V lost 7 bases and J lost 2 bases. The CDR3 loop spans 16 amino acids. Germline V gives CDR1 SNHLY, CDR2 FYNNEI. As DNA, the CDR3 is TGTGCCAGCAATTTGGAAAGACAGGGGGCAAACTATGGCTACACCTTC. It is translated as CASNLERQGANYGYTF.